This TCR beta chain was identified during a study of vaccination and CD4 T cells after COVID-19. Study-level information: Convalescent patients gave post-COVID blood a median about 91 days post-diagnosis, range 35 to 161. Stimulation of cells relied on overlapping spike peptides derived from SARS-CoV-2, HCoV-NL63, HCoV-OC43 and HCoV-229E.

There are 13 residues in the CDR3. With 5 bases removed from V and 0 bases from J, the gap between germline ends came to 7 bases. Germline CDR1 and CDR2: SEHNR and FQNEAQ (reference sequence). With the Oncomine TCR Beta short-read assay, DNA from cultured CD4+ T cells was sequenced. TCRdb used MiXCR to reprocess the PCR reads, holding one entry per CDR3 protein. The repertoire holds about 15,000 distinct CDR3 sequences, with roughly 70% as singletons. Documented treatment: roughly 10-day PBMC culture with coronavirus spike peptide pools or control peptides (ViraFEST assay). Every positive PCR date fell between March and December 2020, earlier than the US Alpha, Beta and Delta variants. About 2.1 million PBMCs were grown per well alongside roughly 9 IU/ml IL-2 and approximately 9.2 ug/ml peptide pools. Only a few counts were recorded for this clonotype. Its antigen is currently unknown.

The origin of this receptor is a human donor who had recovered from COVID-19. Sequencing used CD4+ T cells from blood, cultured in vitro. The chain couples TRBV7-9 to TRBJ1-1, with unresolved D. CDR3: CASSDGLNTEAFF. The CDR3 DNA follows: TGTGCCAGCAGCGATGGACTGAACACTGAAGCTTTCTTT.